This T cell receptor (beta chain) is drawn from a study of radiotherapy plus CTLA-4 blockade in lung cancer. Repertoires were generated with immunoSEQ multiplex PCR, while TCRdb's copy carries only in-frame clones and drops some. This table has approximately 78,000 clones, roughly three quarters appearing once. CTLA-4 blockade using ipilimumab, together with focal radiation, was received by patients with chemo-refractory metastatic non-small-cell lung cancer. This clone is deemed medium-sized. Its antigen is unknown. The study, taken as a whole, reports: Following radiotherapy plus ipilimumab, tumor-derived TCR clones expanded in the blood. Interferon-beta, together with early blood T cell clone dynamics, reportedly best predicted response.

Trimming stripped 3 bases from V and 1 base from J, with 13 bases between. Per the germline V gene, CDR1 is SGHNT and CDR2 is YYREEE (reference sequence). CDR3 size: 15 residues. The chain joins TRBV5-4 to TRBJ2-5, with a possible D match to TRBD2 (5 bases). This TCR came from a human donor with non-small cell lung cancer who had a complete response to radiotherapy plus ipilimumab. The material was peripheral blood, obtained from a patient treated with radiotherapy plus ipilimumab. In DNA, the CDR3 is TGTGCCAGCAGCTCCGACCCGGGATCCCAAGAGACCCAGTACTTC. Its translation: CASSSDPGSQETQYF.